This T cell receptor (beta chain) is from a study of blood T cells in healthy people across ages. Points from the study as a whole: Any conclusive comparison of naive versus antigen-experienced cells was prevented by using unsorted PBMCs. With age, beta diversity per million T cells declined roughly linearly, significantly by approximately 40.

This clonotype has only a few counts. What it binds is unknown. Isolated per sample were at least 7 million PBMCs. A sample-barcoded 5' primer and a J-beta primer mix were used in a second PCR of roughly 7 to 11 cycles. No fewer than 3 million CDR3-containing paired-end reads came from each sample. MiXCR was run by TCRdb on the 5' RACE reads, yielding one entry per CDR3 protein. The table records approximately 700,000 distinct CDR3 sequences, about 32% of them present only once. There are 14 residues in the CDR3. Germline values: CDR1 SGDLS, CDR2 YYNGEE. Trimming stripped 2 bases from V and 1 base from J, with 4 bases between.

The source of this sequence is a woman of 80 years or more in good health. The specimen was blood. The J gene is TRBJ2-6, the V gene TRBV9; no clear D gene. The CDR3 sequence is CASSVRSGANVLTF. The CDR3 DNA reads TGTGCCAGCAGCGTCAGGTCTGGGGCCAACGTCCTGACTTTC.